The 20 T cell receptor beta chains below all came from one sample that was sequenced in a study of blood T cell repertoires in COVID-19 (dated by TCRdb to about 2020). The method behind the library was the immunoSEQ multiplex PCR assay. Imported from immuneACCESS, the table was reduced by TCRdb to in-frame sequences with V and J called. These copies leave out some clones; in studies compared against another copy, an unresolved V gene accounts for under half, and the cause of the remainder is not known. Recorded for this sample are tens of thousands of clones; around 91% of them occurred a single time. Roughly an eighth of the sample is in the top ten clones. The sample consisted of peripheral blood. These receptors all come from a woman aged 55 to 70 with active COVID-19.

V and J are TRBV28 and TRBJ1-1, with 7 positions matching TRBD1. Trimming removed 7 bases from V and 2 bases from J; junction bases left unmatched: 10. The CDR3 runs to 15 residues. CDR1 and CDR2 from the germline V gene are MDHEN and SYDVKM. CDR3 residues: CASTLQGHLNTEAFF. DNA for the CDR3: TGTGCCAGCACCTTACAGGGGCACCTTAACACTGAAGCTTTCTTT.

The rearrangement joins TRBV18 to TRBJ2-3, with TRBD2 as a possible D gene (5 bases). CDR1 KGHSH and CDR2 LQKENI come from the germline V gene. V was cut by 3 bases and J by 7 bases, with 20 bases left in between. The CDR3 is 16 residues long. This CDR3 reads CASSPPSAAPGNTQYF. CDR3 sequence (DNA): TGTGCCAGCTCACCCCCGTCGGCGGCCCCGGGGAATACGCAGTATTTT.

This sequence joins TRBV5-4 and TRBJ1-3; D call uncertain. CDR1 is SGHNT, CDR2 YYREEE, per germline (reference sequence). V was pared by 0 bases and J by 4 bases, with 14 bases between. The CDR3 is made up of 16 amino acids. The CDR3 protein is CASSLGVLGHGNTIYF. The CDR3 DNA sequence: TGTGCCAGCAGCTTGGGCGTCCTGGGCCACGGAAACACCATATATTTT.

This chain joins TRBV27 and TRBJ1-2; 9 nucleotides align to TRBD1. V trimming: 6 bases; J trimming: 6 bases; junction bases outside the gene matches: 5. This CDR3 contains 13 residues. The germline gives CDR1 MNHEY, CDR2 SMNVEV (reference sequence). The CDR3, as DNA: TGTGCCAGCAGGCTTACAGGGGGCAATGGCTACACCTTC. Translating gives CASRLTGGNGYTF.

The chain links TRBV13 to TRBJ2-2; a weak D match, TRBD1 (6 bases). Germline-derived CDR1 and CDR2 are PRHDT and FYEKMQ (reference sequence). The CDR3 consists of 14 residues. Trimming pared 4 bases from V and 1 base from J, leaving 7 bases between. CDR3 DNA: TGTGCCAGCAGCTGGGGGCAGAACACCGGGGAGCTGTTTTTT. Protein product: CASSWGQNTGELFF.

The rearrangement joins TRBV2 to TRBJ2-2, with 8 bases aligning to TRBD1. This CDR3 spans 15 amino acids. Germline CDR1 is SNHLY and CDR2 is FYNNEI. Trimming at V came to 0 bases and at J to 7 bases, leaving 4 bases not matched to a gene. The CDR3 reads CASSEAPGGNGELFF. The CDR3 DNA sequence: TGTGCCAGCAGTGAAGCTCCAGGGGGCAACGGGGAGCTGTTTTTT.

This clone was observed once. The chain combines TRBV5-1 with TRBJ2-7; D unresolved. V was clipped by 4 bases and J by 0 bases, with 5 bases between them. The CDR3 loop spans 12 amino acids. Germline loops: CDR1 SGHRS, CDR2 YFSETQ. CDR3 region: CASSQNSYEQYF. The CDR3 bases are TGCGCCAGCAGCCAGAACTCCTACGAGCAGTACTTC. Full variable domain (missing parts from reference TRBV5-1 and TRBJ2-7): KAGVTQTPRYLIKTRGQQVTLSCSPISGHRSVSWYQQTPGQGLQFLFEYFSETQRNKGNFPGRFSGRQFSNSRSEMNVSTLELGDSALYLCASSQNSYEQYFGPGTRLTVT.

A single count supports this clone. CDR3 sequence: CASSPLAGGSLGETQYF. As DNA, the CDR3 is TGCGCCAGCAGCCCGCTAGCGGGGGGATCCCTCGGGGAGACCCAGTACTTC. The chain uses TRBV5-1 and TRBJ2-5, with 11 bases lining up with TRBD2. The CDR3 has 17 amino acids. Germline-derived CDR1 and CDR2 are SGHRS and YFSETQ. V was pared by 4 bases and J by 5 bases, with 13 bases of the junction left unmatched.

The chain has TRBV7-2 and TRBJ2-5, with 7 bases aligning to TRBD2. The V and J ends lost 4 bases and 2 bases, in that order; junction bases with no gene match: 13. The CDR3 contains 17 residues. Germline V gives CDR1 SGHTA, CDR2 FQGNSA. For the CDR3, the DNA is TGTGCCAGCAGCTCGCCCTTGGGCACTAGCGAGCAAGAGACCCAGTACTTC. It encodes CASSSPLGTSEQETQYF.

The J gene is TRBJ2-7, the V gene TRBV2; D remains ambiguous. The germline CDR1 and CDR2 sequences are SNHLY and FYNNEI. The ends were cut back, 8 bases at V and 2 bases at J, with 10 bases in the middle. This CDR3 is 12 amino acids long. The CDR3 spells CASDLGPYEQYF. CDR3 sequence (DNA): TGTGCCAGCGACCTGGGCCCCTACGAGCAGTACTTC. Filled out from reference TRBV2 and TRBJ2-7, the complete variable domain reads EPEVTQTPSHQVTQMGQEVILRCVPISNHLYFYWYRQILGQKVEFLVSFYNNEISEKSEIFDDQFSVERPDGSNFTLKIRSTKLEDSAMYFCASDLGPYEQYFGPGTRLTVT.

The V gene is TRBV7-2, the J gene TRBJ1-5, with 7 nucleotides matching TRBD1. Trimming took 6 bases from V and 6 from J; bases not matched to a gene: 8. Germline CDR1 reads SGHTA; CDR2 reads FQGNSA. This CDR3 has 14 residues. The CDR3 DNA sequence: TGTGCCAGCAGACCTCAGGGGGTAGCTCAGCCCCAGCATTTT. This translates into CASRPQGVAQPQHF.

Only one count was recorded for this clone. This chain's CDR3 is CSVQLQGAGQPQHF. In DNA, the CDR3 is TGCAGCGTCCAACTCCAGGGGGCTGGTCAGCCCCAGCATTTT. The chain combines TRBV29-1 with TRBJ1-5, with TRBD1 identical over 8 bases. The CDR3 is 14 residues long. The V and J ends lost 6 bases and 6 bases, in that order; junction bases with no gene match: 10. Looked up from germline, CDR1 is SQVTM and CDR2 is ANQGSEA.

The rearrangement uses TRBV7-9 and TRBJ1-2, with TRBD1 as a possible D gene (6 bases). V lost 1 base and J lost 4, with 13 bases in between. CDR3 length equals 15 residues. Germline assignment: CDR1 SEHNR and CDR2 FQNEAQ (reference sequence). CDR3 DNA sequence: TGTGCCAGCAGCTTAGGACAGGCCCTAGCCTATGGCTACACCTTC. It translates to CASSLGQALAYGYTF.

This rearrangement joins TRBV18 to TRBJ1-1; 10 bases agree with TRBD1. V dropped 3 bases and J dropped 3; count of bases not matched to a gene: 4. Germline CDR1 and CDR2: KGHSH and LQKENI. This CDR3 is built from 15 residues. CDR3 region: CASSPRQGAHTEAFF. In DNA form, the CDR3 reads TGTGCCAGCTCACCCAGACAGGGGGCGCACACTGAAGCTTTCTTT.

V gene TRBV6-2 or TRBV6-3 combines with J gene TRBJ1-2; D is uncertain. Trimming cost V 2 bases and J 4 bases, with 5 bases left between them. The CDR3 runs to 12 residues. Germline V gives CDR1 MNHEY, CDR2 SVGEGT. CDR3 DNA: TGTGCCAGCAGTTACCTCGGCTATGGCTACACCTTC. It encodes CASSYLGYGYTF.

V gene TRBV5-4 combines with J gene TRBJ1-2, with 8 bases matching TRBD1. V gave up 3 bases and J gave up 2 bases; unmatched junction bases: 6. This CDR3 contains 15 residues. Looked up from germline, CDR1 is SGHNT and CDR2 is YYREEE (reference sequence). Written as DNA, the CDR3 is TGTGCCAGCAGCTCCCCCGGACAGGGCAACTATGGCTACACCTTC. Translation gives CASSSPGQGNYGYTF.

The chain combines TRBV5-3 with TRBJ2-3; possibly TRBD2 for D (7 bases). TRBV5-3 is flagged as an ORF with uncertain function. Trimming took off 7 bases at V and 2 bases at J, with 23 bases between the two ends. The CDR3 spans 17 residues. The CDR3: CARHGPPRGGYTDTQYF. CDR3 sequence (DNA): TGTGCCAGACACGGACCCCCTAGGGGGGGATACACAGATACGCAGTATTTT.

V is TRBV5-1 and J is TRBJ2-1, with D possibly being TRBD1 (6 bases). This CDR3 is 16 amino acids long. Germline loops: CDR1 SGHRS, CDR2 YFSETQ. The V end was cut by 4 bases, the J end by 5 bases, with 19 bases between. CDR3 sequence (DNA): TGCGCCAGCAGCGCAACCCAGGGGCGAGGGAACAATGAGCAGTTCTTC. Translation: CASSATQGRGNNEQFF.

The CDR3: CASSYGLSGELFF. In nucleotides, the CDR3 is TGTGCCAGCAGTTACGGACTGTCCGGGGAGCTGTTTTTT. The chain joins TRBV12-3 or TRBV12-4 to TRBJ2-2; maybe TRBD2 (5 bases). V lost 4 bases to trimming and J lost 6 bases, with 9 bases between them. This CDR3 comprises 13 residues.

The rearrangement joins TRBV5-5 to TRBJ1-6, with a tentative D call TRBD1 (5 bases). The CDR3 runs to 15 residues. Deletions cut 3 bases from V and 9 bases from J, with 16 bases between. Germline lookup yields CDR1 SGHKS and CDR2 YYEKEE (reference sequence). The CDR3 sequence: CASSWRSGEGSPLHF. In nucleotides, the CDR3 is TGTGCCAGCAGCTGGAGGTCGGGGGAAGGTTCACCCCTCCACTTT.